These 10 T cell receptor beta chains share one sample of origin, sequenced in a study of blood T cell repertoires in COVID-19. TCRdb's copy holds only in-frame clones and misses some; the assay was immunoSEQ multiplex PCR. The profile shows about 480,000 clones, 80% to 90% of them singletons. The specimen sequenced was PBMCs or T cells enriched from blood (not recorded which). These receptors were taken from a woman aged 55 to 70 who had recovered from COVID-19.

The chain links TRBV6-5 to TRBJ2-1; possible D gene TRBD1, 5 bases. Per the germline V gene, CDR1 is MNHEY and CDR2 is SVGAGI. This CDR3 has 11 amino acids. With 2 bases removed from V and 11 bases from J, the gap between germline ends came to 7 bases. The DNA for the CDR3 is TGTGCCAGCAGTTACGCAGGGAAGCAGTTCTTC. Translation gives CASSYAGKQFF.

The chain links TRBV9 to TRBJ1-1; weak D call: TRBD1 (6 bases). Per germline, CDR1 SGDLS and CDR2 YYNGEE. This CDR3 region has 13 residues. Trimming took 0 bases from V and 6 from J, leaving 9 bases between them. The CDR3 bases are TGTGCCAGCAGCGTAGACAGGGACGCTGAAGCTTTCTTT. Its protein is CASSVDRDAEAFF.

This clone was seen a single time. The chain links TRBV6-5 to TRBJ1-1; the D gene is possibly TRBD1 (6 bases). The CDR3 runs to 14 residues. V shed 2 bases and J shed 1 base, with 8 bases lying between them. From germline, CDR1 is MNHEY and CDR2 SVGAGI. CDR3 sequence reads: CASSYETGNTEAFF. CDR3 sequence (DNA): TGTGCCAGCAGTTACGAGACAGGGAACACTGAAGCTTTCTTT.

CDR3 DNA sequence: TGTGCCAGCAGTTTATTAGCGGTGGGAGTGAGCAATCAGCCCCAGCATTTT. It yields the protein CASSLLAVGVSNQPQHF. The chain uses TRBV28 and TRBJ1-5; D is unclear. V lost 1 base and J lost 1, with 14 bases in between. There are 17 residues in the CDR3. CDR1 and CDR2 from the germline V gene are MDHEN and SYDVKM.

This chain joins TRBV19 and TRBJ2-1; maybe TRBD2 (6 bases). The V end lost 1 base, the J end lost 3 bases, and 10 bases lay between the germline ends. Germline V CDR1 and CDR2: LNHDA, SQIVND (reference sequence). This CDR3 has 15 residues. CDR3 region: CASSIGGTYYNEQFF. The CDR3 coding sequence is TGTGCCAGTAGTATAGGCGGGACCTACTACAATGAGCAGTTCTTC. The full variable domain, its missing parts supplied by reference TRBV19 and TRBJ2-1, is DGGITQSPKYLFRKEGQNVTLSCEQNLNHDAMYWYRQDPGQGLRLIYYSQIVNDFQKGDIAEGYSVSREKKESFPLTVTSAQKNPTAFYLCASSIGGTYYNEQFFGPGTRLTVL.

The rearrangement joins TRBV4-1 to TRBJ2-1; the D gene is possibly TRBD2 (6 bases). The V gene's germline CDR1 is MGHRA and CDR2 YSYEKL. This CDR3 comprises 17 residues. V was clipped by 1 base and J by 8 bases, with 21 bases between them. DNA of the CDR3: TGCGCCAGCAGCCAAGGGAGACTAGGAGAGAGGAGGGATGAGCAGTTCTTC. This encodes CASSQGRLGERRDEQFF.

This chain connects TRBV2 to TRBJ1-3; D possibly corresponds to TRBD1 (6 bases). V lost 0 bases, J lost 16 bases, and 16 bases lay in between. The CDR3 extends over 13 amino acids. CDR1 and CDR2 (germline): SNHLY, FYNNEI. The CDR3, as DNA: TGTGCCAGCAGTGAAGCTCTGGCAGGACAGCCCTATTTT. Protein: CASSEALAGQPYF.

This chain links TRBV2 with TRBJ1-1; a weak D match, TRBD1 (5 bases). With 6 bases removed from V and 4 bases from J, the gap between germline ends came to 15 bases. Germline assignment: CDR1 SNHLY and CDR2 FYNNEI. CDR3 length: 14 residues. CDR3 in DNA: TGTGCCAGCAGCGGGGGAGCAGGCGGCACTGAAGCTTTCTTT. Translated, it gives CASSGGAGGTEAFF.

This chain links TRBV6-5 with TRBJ1-1, with TRBD1 as a possible D gene (5 bases). The V end lost 5 bases, the J end lost 3 bases, and 13 bases lay between the germline ends. The CDR3 totals 14 residues. Germline V gene lookup returns CDR1 MNHEY and CDR2 SVGAGI. The CDR3: CASSRLTADTEAFF. For the CDR3, the DNA is TGTGCCAGCAGTCGACTGACAGCCGACACTGAAGCTTTCTTT.

The chain has TRBV5-5 and TRBJ1-4; 9 bases are shared with TRBD1. Trimming cost V 0 bases and J 6 bases; bases outside gene matches: 0. This CDR3 contains 14 residues. The germline CDR1 and CDR2 sequences are SGHKS and YYEKEE (reference sequence). CDR3 region: CASSLGQGDEKLFF. CDR3 bases: TGTGCCAGCAGCTTGGGACAGGGGGATGAAAAACTGTTTTTT.